The 15 T cell receptor beta chains reported below all come from one sample, sequenced in a study of CD8+ T cells in alopecia areata. Sequencing templates came from extracted RNA that was reverse transcribed into cDNA. Using immunoSEQ multiplex PCR, the repertoire was profiled, and TCRdb retains in-frame clones only, with some absent. Of approximately 30,000 clones listed, roughly 50% are singletons. The specimen sequenced was NKG2D-high CD8+ T cells sorted from blood. Source of these receptors: a human donor with alopecia areata.

This chain connects TRBV4-3 to TRBJ2-3; possible D gene TRBD2, 6 bases. CDR3 length: 16 amino acids. Germline-derived CDR1 and CDR2 are LGHNA and YSLEER. Trimming removed 0 bases at V and 1 base at J, with 11 bases between. CDR3 loop: CASSQDWASGTDTQYF. CDR3 coding DNA: TGCGCCAGCAGCCAAGATTGGGCTAGCGGCACAGATACGCAGTATTTT.

The genes are TRBV13 and TRBJ1-5, with a possible D match to TRBD1 (5 bases). CDR1 PRHDT and CDR2 FYEKMQ come from the germline V gene (reference sequence). The length of the CDR3 is 15 residues. Trimming took 0 bases from V and 3 from J, leaving 9 bases between them. The CDR3 loop is CASSLGRGSNQPQHF. Written as DNA, the CDR3 is TGTGCCAGCAGCTTAGGTAGGGGCTCCAATCAGCCCCAGCATTTT.

The chain is built from TRBV9 and TRBJ2-7; 8 nucleotides line up with TRBD1. V was pared by 4 bases and J by 5 bases, with 14 bases of the junction left unmatched. Germline values: CDR1 SGDLS, CDR2 YYNGEE. The CDR3 spans 16 residues. CDR3 sequence: CASSPRQGSAGDEQYF. The CDR3 region has the DNA TGTGCCAGCAGCCCGCGACAGGGGTCAGCCGGGGACGAGCAGTACTTC.

The rearrangement links TRBV5-1 to TRBJ2-5; 8 positions agree with TRBD1. V dropped 0 bases and J dropped 0; count of bases not matched to a gene: 1. This CDR3 is built from 15 residues. Germline loops: CDR1 SGHRS, CDR2 YFSETQ. The CDR3 loop reads CASSLGQGYQETQYF. The DNA of the CDR3 is TGCGCCAGCAGCTTGGGACAGGGGTACCAAGAGACCCAGTACTTC. Full variable domain (remainder filled in from reference TRBV5-1 and TRBJ2-5): KAGVTQTPRYLIKTRGQQVTLSCSPISGHRSVSWYQQTPGQGLQFLFEYFSETQRNKGNFPGRFSGRQFSNSRSEMNVSTLELGDSALYLCASSLGQGYQETQYFGPGTRLLVL.

This clone was picked up a small number of times. The chain couples TRBV25-1 to TRBJ2-7; 8 nucleotides align to TRBD2. The CDR3 runs to 14 residues. CDR1 is MGHDK and CDR2 is SYGVNS in the germline V gene. The trim removed 9 bases at V and 3 bases at J, leaving 10 bases unmatched. CDR3 region: CASTGGAGVYEQYF. In DNA, the CDR3 is TGTGCCAGTACCGGTGGAGCGGGAGTCTACGAGCAGTACTTC.

A few counts support this clone. The rearrangement links TRBV7-2 to TRBJ1-5; D unclear. The CDR3 has 15 residues. Germline V gene sequence: CDR1 SGHTA, CDR2 FQGNSA. The germline V and J ends were trimmed by 5 bases and 2 bases, with 13 bases remaining between them. CDR3 sequence: CASSPTTGGNQPQHF. Written as DNA, the CDR3 is TGTGCCAGCAGCCCCACGACCGGAGGCAATCAGCCCCAGCATTTT. Full variable domain (rest looked up from reference TRBV7-2 and TRBJ1-5): GAGVSQSPSNKVTEKGKDVELRCDPISGHTALYWYRQSLGQGLEFLIYFQGNSAPDKSGLPSDRFSAERTGGSVSTLTIQRTQQEDSAVYLCASSPTTGGNQPQHFGDGTRLSIL.

This clone was detected only once. One end of the junction is discordant with germline, which a read error may explain. V is TRBV7-9 and J is TRBJ1-1; a weak D match, TRBD1 (6 bases). Looked up from germline, CDR1 is SEHNR and CDR2 is FQNEAQ (reference sequence). There are 11 residues in the CDR3. CDR3 sequence (DNA): TGTGCCAGCAGCTTCCTGGACAGAGAATTATTT. Translated, it gives CASSFLDRELF.

The V call is TRBV7-9, the J call TRBJ2-2; D gene ambiguous. The germline V and J ends were trimmed by 1 base and 7 bases, with 7 bases remaining between them. The CDR3 sequence is 13 residues long. Germline V gene data show CDR1 as SEHNR and CDR2 as FQNEAQ (reference sequence). CDR3 nucleotides: TGTGCCAGCAGCTTAGGGGCAAACGGGGAGCTGTTTTTT. It encodes CASSLGANGELFF.

A few counts support this clone. The genes are TRBV4-3 and TRBJ1-2, with a possible D match to TRBD1 (5 bases). Germline CDR1 and CDR2: LGHNA and YSLEER. With 4 bases removed from V and 8 bases from J, the gap between germline ends came to 29 bases. This CDR3 region has 18 residues. The CDR3 DNA reads as TGCGCCAGCAGCCCTATTCTTAACCCAGGGACTGATCCAGGGGGCTACACCTTC. Amino acids: CASSPILNPGTDPGGYTF.

The chain couples TRBV27 to TRBJ2-7; D not resolved. Trimming left V 1 base short and J 0 bases short, with 10 bases between. The CDR3 length is 15 residues. Looked up from germline, CDR1 is MNHEY and CDR2 is SMNVEV (reference sequence). The CDR3 DNA sequence: TGTGCCAGCAGTTTATTCCAGGACCTCTCCTACGAGCAGTACTTC. Protein sequence: CASSLFQDLSYEQYF.

A few counts support this clone. The chain couples TRBV7-2 to TRBJ2-7; TRBD1 aligns across 7 bases. The CDR3 covers 12 residues. Germline V gene lookup returns CDR1 SGHTA and CDR2 FQGNSA. V lost 6 bases and J lost 4; bases outside the gene matches: 3. In nucleotides, the CDR3 is TGTGCCAGCAGTGACAGGGAATACGAGCAGTACTTC. Its protein is CASSDREYEQYF. The variable domain in full, completed from reference TRBV7-2 and TRBJ2-7, reads GAGVSQSPSNKVTEKGKDVELRCDPISGHTALYWYRQSLGQGLEFLIYFQGNSAPDKSGLPSDRFSAERTGGSVSTLTIQRTQQEDSAVYLCASSDREYEQYFGPGTRLTVT.

This clone was seen a handful of times. The chain links TRBV21-1 to TRBJ2-7; the D segment call TRBD2 is taken from the table without a DNA check. TRBV21-1 is designated a pseudogene. CDR3 size: 15 residues. DNA for the CDR3: TGTGCCAGCAGCCGTGAGGGCTCCAGCTCCTACGAGCAGTACTTC. It specifies CASSREGSSSYEQYF.

The chain is built from TRBV13 and TRBJ2-7; D assignment may be TRBD1 or TRBD2 (5 bases each). Trimming removed 0 bases from V and 5 bases from J, with 8 bases in between. The CDR3 has 13 residues. CDR1 and CDR2 from the germline V gene are PRHDT and FYEKMQ (reference sequence). The CDR3 loop is CASSLGRGDEQYF. For the CDR3, the DNA is TGTGCCAGCAGCTTAGGAAGAGGGGACGAGCAGTACTTC. Drawing the rest from reference TRBV13 and TRBJ2-7, the complete variable domain is AAGVIQSPRHLIKEKRETATLKCYPIPRHDTVYWYQQGPGQDPQFLISFYEKMQSDKGSIPDRFSAQQFSDYHSELNMSSLELGDSALYFCASSLGRGDEQYFGPGTRLTVT.

This clone was picked up a small number of times. The chain combines TRBV19 with TRBJ2-5; TRBD1 is a possible D gene (6 bases). Germline V gene lookup returns CDR1 LNHDA and CDR2 SQIVND (reference sequence). The CDR3 has 12 residues. V was clipped by 5 bases and J by 6 bases, with 10 bases between them. CDR3 coding DNA: TGTGCCAGTAGTGCAGGGGTACAGACCCAGTACTTC. Translating gives CASSAGVQTQYF. Full variable domain (rest looked up from reference TRBV19 and TRBJ2-5): DGGITQSPKYLFRKEGQNVTLSCEQNLNHDAMYWYRQDPGQGLRLIYYSQIVNDFQKGDIAEGYSVSREKKESFPLTVTSAQKNPTAFYLCASSAGVQTQYFGPGTRLLVL.

This clone has more than one count but fewer than ten. The chain has TRBV4-3 and TRBJ2-7; tentatively, D is TRBD1 (6 bases). The CDR3 sequence is 16 residues long. V was pared by 0 bases and J by 2 bases, with 14 bases between. CDR1 LGHNA and CDR2 YSLEER come from the germline V gene. CDR3 sequence (DNA): TGCGCCAGCAGCCAAGAATCCGGGACACTAGCCTACGAGCAGTACTTC. Translated: CASSQESGTLAYEQYF.